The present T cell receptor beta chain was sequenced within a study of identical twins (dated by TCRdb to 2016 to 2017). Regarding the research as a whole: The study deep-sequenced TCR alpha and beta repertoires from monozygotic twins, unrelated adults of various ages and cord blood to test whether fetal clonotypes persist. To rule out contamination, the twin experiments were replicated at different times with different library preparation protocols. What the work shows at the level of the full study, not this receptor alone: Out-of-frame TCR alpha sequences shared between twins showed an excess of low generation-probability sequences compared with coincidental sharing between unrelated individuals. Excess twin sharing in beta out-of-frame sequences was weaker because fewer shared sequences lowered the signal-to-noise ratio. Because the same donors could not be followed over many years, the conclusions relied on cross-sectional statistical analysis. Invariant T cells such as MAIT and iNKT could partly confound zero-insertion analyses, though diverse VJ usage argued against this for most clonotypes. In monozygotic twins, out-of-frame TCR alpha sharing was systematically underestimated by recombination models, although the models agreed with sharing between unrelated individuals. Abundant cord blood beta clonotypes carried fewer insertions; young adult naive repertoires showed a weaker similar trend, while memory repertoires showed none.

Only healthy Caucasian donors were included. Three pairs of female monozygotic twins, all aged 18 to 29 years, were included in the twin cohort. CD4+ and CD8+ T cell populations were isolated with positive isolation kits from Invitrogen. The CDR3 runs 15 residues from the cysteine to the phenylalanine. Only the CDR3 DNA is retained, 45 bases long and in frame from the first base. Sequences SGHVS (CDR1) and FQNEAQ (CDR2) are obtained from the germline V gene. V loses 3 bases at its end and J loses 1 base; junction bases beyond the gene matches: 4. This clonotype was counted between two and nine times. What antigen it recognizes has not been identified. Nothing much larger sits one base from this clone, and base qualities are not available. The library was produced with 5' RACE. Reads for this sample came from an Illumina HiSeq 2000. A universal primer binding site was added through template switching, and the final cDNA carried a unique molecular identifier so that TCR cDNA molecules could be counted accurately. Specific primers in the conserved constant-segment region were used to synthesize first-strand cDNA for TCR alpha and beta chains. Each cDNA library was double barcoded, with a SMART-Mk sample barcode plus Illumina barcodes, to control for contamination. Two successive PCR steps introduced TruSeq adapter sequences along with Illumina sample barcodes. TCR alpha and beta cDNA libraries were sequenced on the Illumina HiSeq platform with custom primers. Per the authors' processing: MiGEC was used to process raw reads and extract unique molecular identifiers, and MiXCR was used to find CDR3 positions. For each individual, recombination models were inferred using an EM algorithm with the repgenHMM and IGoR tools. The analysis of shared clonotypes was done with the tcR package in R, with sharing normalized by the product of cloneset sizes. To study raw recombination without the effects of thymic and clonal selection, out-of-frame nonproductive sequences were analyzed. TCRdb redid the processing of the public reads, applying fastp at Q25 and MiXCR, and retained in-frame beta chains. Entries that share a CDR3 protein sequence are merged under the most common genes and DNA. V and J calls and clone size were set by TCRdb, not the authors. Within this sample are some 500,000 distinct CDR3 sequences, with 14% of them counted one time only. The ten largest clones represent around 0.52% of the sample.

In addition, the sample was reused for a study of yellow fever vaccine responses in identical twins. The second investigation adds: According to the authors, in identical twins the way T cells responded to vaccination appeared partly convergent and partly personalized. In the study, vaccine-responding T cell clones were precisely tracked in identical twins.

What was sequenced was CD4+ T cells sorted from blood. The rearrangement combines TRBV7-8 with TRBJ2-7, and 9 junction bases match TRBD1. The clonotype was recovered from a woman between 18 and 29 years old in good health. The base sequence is TGTGCCAGCAGCTTGACAGGGGGAACTTCCTACGAGCAGTACTTC. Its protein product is CASSLTGGTSYEQYF.